This is a list of T cell receptor beta chains from one sample in a study of PD-L1 blockade in urothelial cancer. The protocol was immunoSEQ multiplex PCR, while the TCRdb copy is restricted to in-frame clones and leaves out a portion. Among about 130,000 clones listed, 65% to 85% were seen once. The sequences come from PBMCs, collected around atezolizumab (anti-PD-L1) treatment. The source is a man aged 45 to 65 with urothelial cancer. Each CDR3 is given with its conserved first and last residue. D genes are given only for firm matches. Rows give clone size only sometimes, using once, few, many, or a class for an expanded clone.

d_gene	v_gene	abundance	j_gene	CDR3nt	CDR3aa
TRBD1	TRBV6-6	once	TRBJ2-7	TGTGCCAGCAGTCCCCCGAGGACAGGGGCCTACGAGCAGTACTTC	CASSPPRTGAYEQYF
TRBD2	TRBV28	.	TRBJ2-7	TGTGCCAGCTCTGGTAGCGGGAGCTACGAGCAGTACTTC	CASSGSGSYEQYF
TRBD1	TRBV6-5	few	TRBJ1-2	TGTGCCAGCAGTACGGGACAGAGGAGCTATGGCTACACCTTC	CASSTGQRSYGYTF
TRBD2	TRBV30	.	TRBJ2-1	TGTGCCTGGAACACCGGGGGGACTAGCAGGTTCTACAATGAGCAGTTCTTC	CAWNTGGTSRFYNEQFF
.	TRBV6-6	.	TRBJ2-7	TGTGCCAGCAGTTACCGGGGATCCGAGCAGTACTTC	CASSYRGSEQYF
TRBD2	TRBV4-2	.	TRBJ2-3	TGTGCCAGCAGCCAAGACCGACTAGCGGGAGTCAATGGAGATACGCAGTATTTT	CASSQDRLAGVNGDTQYF
TRBD2	TRBV19	.	TRBJ2-1	TGTGCCAGTCTCAAGAGAGCGGGAGGGAGTCACAATGAGCAGTTCTTC	CASLKRAGGSHNEQFF
.	TRBV7-9	.	TRBJ1-2	TGTGCCAGCAGCTTAAAGTCAGCGAAAGGGGCCTATGGCTACACCTTC	CASSLKSAKGAYGYTF
.	TRBV2	.	TRBJ2-6	TGTGCCAGCCGAAGTGGACATTCTGGGGCCAACGTCCTGACTTTC	CASRSGHSGANVLTF
TRBD2	TRBV5-1	.	TRBJ2-2	TGCGCCAGCAGCTTGAGATTAGCGGGGTCGAACGGACCCGGGGAGCTGTTTTTT	CASSLRLAGSNGPGELFF
TRBD1	TRBV19	.	TRBJ1-4	TGTGCCAGTAGTCCGAACAGGGGGCGTCGTGAAAAACTGTTTTTT	CASSPNRGRREKLFF
.	TRBV11-2	.	TRBJ2-2	TGTGCCAGCAGCTTAGCGAGGAACACCGGGGAGCTGTTTTTT	CASSLARNTGELFF
TRBD2	TRBV10-3	.	TRBJ2-5	TGTGCCATCTCAAACCTCGGACTAGCCCAGGGGGAGACCCAGTACTTC	CAISNLGLAQGETQYF
TRBD1	TRBV18	.	TRBJ1-1	TGTGCCAGCTCACCGAACAGGGGGCTCGACACTGAAGCTTTCTTT	CASSPNRGLDTEAFF
TRBD2	TRBV2	.	TRBJ2-5	TGTGCCAGCAGCGGGGGGGTGCTAGCGGGAGAGACCCAGTACTTC	CASSGGVLAGETQYF
.	TRBV5-1	.	TRBJ2-5	TGCGCCAGCAGCCCAAAGGTGTCAGGGGGGTCGGGAGAGACCCAGTACTTC	CASSPKVSGGSGETQYF
TRBD1	TRBV7-8	.	TRBJ2-1	TGTGCCAGCAGCTTCGTGGGACCTCAGATACAGGGGGAGCAGTTCTTC	CASSFVGPQIQGEQFF
TRBD2	TRBV7-2	.	TRBJ2-1	TGTGCCAGCAGCCCCCCGTTACTAGCGGGAGCTAATGAGCAGTTCTTC	CASSPPLLAGANEQFF
.	TRBV4-2	once	TRBJ2-5	TGTGCCAGCAGCCAAGATGACGACAGGAAGACCCAGTACTTC	CASSQDDDRKTQYF
TRBD2	TRBV27	.	TRBJ2-5	TGTGCCAGCAGCCGACTAGCGGGAGTAGGCGAGACCCAGTACTTC	CASSRLAGVGETQYF
.	TRBV2	.	TRBJ2-3	TGTGCCAGCAACCGGAGGAACACAGATACGCAGTATTTT	CASNRRNTDTQYF
.	TRBV5-1	.	TRBJ1-1	TGCGCCAGCAGCCCCCGACAGGCTTTGAACACTGAAGCTTTCTTT	CASSPRQALNTEAFF
TRBD1	TRBV27	.	TRBJ1-2	TGTGCCAGCAGTACCCGGACAGGGGGCAATGGCCGTGGCTACACCTTC	CASSTRTGGNGRGYTF
.	TRBV28	.	TRBJ2-7	TGTGCCAGCAAAACCCCGGGCAGGGTAGTAAGGCAGTACTTC	CASKTPGRVVRQYF
.	TRBV14	.	TRBJ1-3	TGTGCCAGCAGCCGAGGAGCTAGGATATCTGGAAACACCATATATTTT	CASSRGARISGNTIYF
.	TRBV4-2	.	TRBJ1-6	TGTGCCAGCAGCCAGCAGGGAGCGGGTGATTCACCCCTCCACTTT	CASSQQGAGDSPLHF
.	TRBV7-2	.	TRBJ1-6	TGTGCCAGCAGCACACCATACGGACAGTCCCTTTATTCACCCCTCCACTTT	CASSTPYGQSLYSPLHF
TRBD2	TRBV7-3	.	TRBJ2-5	TGTGCCAGCAGTTGGACTGGCGGGGGGGCAGAGACCCAGTACTTC	CASSWTGGGAETQYF
.	TRBV10-3	.	TRBJ2-1	TGTGCCACCTCCTCGGACAGCCGTGGCAATGAGCAGTTCTTC	CATSSDSRGNEQFF
TRBD2	TRBV27	.	TRBJ2-1	TGTGCCAGCAGTTCCCTAGCGGGCTCCTACAATGAGCAGTTCTTC	CASSSLAGSYNEQFF
.	TRBV2	.	TRBJ2-7	TGTGCCAGCCAGGGCTACATTAACGAGCAGTACTTC	CASQGYINEQYF
TRBD1	TRBV19	.	TRBJ1-4	TGTGCCAGTAGTTTCTGGGACAGGCCCGAAAAACTGTTTTTT	CASSFWDRPEKLFF
TRBD1	TRBV19	few	TRBJ1-1	TGTGCCAGTAGGAGAGAAGACAGGGGGTTTACTGAAGCTTTCTTT	CASRREDRGFTEAFF
.	TRBV7-2	.	TRBJ2-1	TGTGCCAGCAGCTCCGGGGGGCACGGTGAGCAGTTCTTC	CASSSGGHGEQFF
TRBD1	TRBV28	once	TRBJ2-7	TGTGCCAGCAGTTTACCACAGGGGTACGAGCAGTACTTC	CASSLPQGYEQYF
TRBD1	TRBV19	.	TRBJ2-1	TGTGCCAGTACCGAAACTACAGGGGTTGGGCAGTTCTTC	CASTETTGVGQFF
TRBD2	TRBV5-5	.	TRBJ2-3	TGTGCCAGCAGCCGCAGGACTAGCGGGACGACCACAGATACGCAGTATTTT	CASSRRTSGTTTDTQYF
.	TRBV5-1	.	TRBJ2-3	TGCGCCAGCAGCTTGACGGGACTGAGCACAGATACGCAGTATTTT	CASSLTGLSTDTQYF
TRBD1	TRBV2	once	TRBJ2-7	TGTGCCAGCAGGGACAGGTACTCCTACGAGCAGTACTTC	CASRDRYSYEQYF
.	TRBV6-1	once	TRBJ2-1	TGTGCCAGCAGTGAAAATAGGCGCGGGCAGTTCTTC	CASSENRRGQFF
.	TRBV28	.	TRBJ1-6	TGTGCCAGCAGTGCAGGGACTTTAAGCTCCTATAATTCACCCCTCCACTTT	CASSAGTLSSYNSPLHF
.	TRBV15	.	TRBJ1-2	TGTGCCACCAGCAGATCAGGGGTCGATAACTATGGCTACACCTTC	CATSRSGVDNYGYTF
TRBD2	TRBV9	.	TRBJ2-1	TGTGCCAGCAGCGTAAAGGCGGGAGTGGGTGTAGAGCAGTTCTTC	CASSVKAGVGVEQFF
TRBD2	TRBV18	.	TRBJ2-1	TGTGCCAGCTCAGAAGCGGGGGGGCTAATCTTC	CASSEAGGLIF
.	TRBV5-1	.	TRBJ1-1	TGCGCCAGCAGCTTGGGGTCAGCAGGTAGCACTGAAGCTTTCTTT	CASSLGSAGSTEAFF
.	TRBV28	few	TRBJ1-2	TGTGCCAGCAGTCCCGACAGATACTATGGCTACACCTTC	CASSPDRYYGYTF
.	TRBV5-4	.	TRBJ2-1	TGTGCCAGCAGCTTGGTCCCGGGTTCCTACAATGAGCAGTTCTTC	CASSLVPGSYNEQFF
TRBD2	TRBV9	.	TRBJ2-2	TGTGCCAGCAGCGCCACGGGGGGGGGCACCGGGGAGCTGTTTTTT	CASSATGGGTGELFF